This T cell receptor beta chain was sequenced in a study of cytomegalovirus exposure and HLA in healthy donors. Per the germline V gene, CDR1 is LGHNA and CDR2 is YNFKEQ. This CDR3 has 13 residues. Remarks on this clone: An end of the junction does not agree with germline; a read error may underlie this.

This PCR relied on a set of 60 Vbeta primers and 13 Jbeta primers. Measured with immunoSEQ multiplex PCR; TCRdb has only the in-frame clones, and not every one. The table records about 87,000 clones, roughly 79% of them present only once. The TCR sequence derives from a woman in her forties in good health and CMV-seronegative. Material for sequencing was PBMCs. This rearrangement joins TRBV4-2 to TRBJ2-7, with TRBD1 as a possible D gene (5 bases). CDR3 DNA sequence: TGTGCCAGCAGCCAAGGTTTAGGGGCAGCCGCGTCTTTC. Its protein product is CASSQGLGAAASF.